These T cell receptor beta chains were read from a single sample in a study of T cells in Graves' hyperthyroidism and ophthalmopathy. In TCRdb, the multiplex PCR reads were re-called with MiXCR into one record per CDR3 protein. The sample has around 420,000 distinct CDR3 sequences; about 15% are singletons. The sample taken for sequencing was blood. Every receptor here comes from a woman younger than 35 with Graves' hyperthyroidism. The CDR3 runs from the conserved cysteine through the conserved F or W. The D gene is left open where the match is weak. Clone size is shown for a subset of rows, as once, few, many or a class of expanded clone.

V gene: TRBV5-8; clone size: many; J gene: TRBJ1-5; D gene: .; CDR3 DNA: TGTGCCAGCAGCTTGGCGTGGCATAGCAATCAGCCCCAGCATTTT; CDR3 protein: CASSLAWHSNQPQHF
V gene: TRBV29-1; clone size: .; J gene: TRBJ2-1; D gene: .; CDR3 DNA: TGCAGCGTCTTGAAACGGGTTCGGAGCCGAAGCTACAATGAGCAGTTCTTC; CDR3 protein: CSVLKRVRSRSYNEQFF
V gene: TRBV2; clone size: many; J gene: TRBJ2-5; D gene: .; CDR3 DNA: TGTGCCAGCAGGCGGGACTTACAAGAGACCCAGTACTTC; CDR3 protein: CASRRDLQETQYF
V gene: TRBV27; clone size: many; J gene: TRBJ1-1; D gene: .; CDR3 DNA: TGTGCCAGCAGTTTAACCCTGCGGAACACTGAAGCTTTCTTT; CDR3 protein: CASSLTLRNTEAFF
V gene: TRBV7-3; clone size: .; J gene: TRBJ1-1; D gene: .; CDR3 DNA: TGTGCCAGCAGCCCCGGTTGGAACACTGAAGCTTTCTTT; CDR3 protein: CASSPGWNTEAFF
V gene: TRBV11-2; clone size: many; J gene: TRBJ1-2; D gene: .; CDR3 DNA: TGTGCCAGCAGCGCGAACTATGGCTACACCTTC; CDR3 protein: CASSANYGYTF
V gene: TRBV19; clone size: few; J gene: TRBJ2-5; D gene: .; CDR3 DNA: TGTGCCGCAGGGGTGGCAGAGACCCAGTACTTC; CDR3 protein: CAAGVAETQYF
V gene: TRBV12-3/TRBV12-4; clone size: many; J gene: TRBJ2-5; D gene: TRBD2; CDR3 DNA: TGTGCCAGCAGTCCCCGGGAGGGCGGGGTGAGAGAGACCCAGTACTTC; CDR3 protein: CASSPREGGVRETQYF
V gene: TRBV28; clone size: many; J gene: TRBJ1-2; D gene: .; CDR3 DNA: TGTGCCAGCAGTTTGCCAGGGTCCTATGGCTACACCTTC; CDR3 protein: CASSLPGSYGYTF
V gene: TRBV11-1; clone size: .; J gene: TRBJ2-7; D gene: TRBD1; CDR3 DNA: TGTGCCAGCAGCCAATCCCTTACTCCGGGACAGGGGACGTCGTACGAGCAGTACTTC; CDR3 protein: CASSQSLTPGQGTSYEQYF
V gene: TRBV6-6; clone size: many; J gene: TRBJ1-2; D gene: .; CDR3 DNA: TGTGCCAGCAGTTACTCCCTCCATTATGGCTACACCTTC; CDR3 protein: CASSYSLHYGYTF
V gene: TRBV12-3/TRBV12-4; clone size: .; J gene: TRBJ2-7; D gene: TRBD1; CDR3 DNA: TGTGCCAGCAGTTTTTCCCCCGGGGGACAGGGGGCCTACGAGCAGTACTTC; CDR3 protein: CASSFSPGGQGAYEQYF
V gene: TRBV7-3; clone size: many; J gene: TRBJ2-1; D gene: .; CDR3 DNA: TGTGCCAGCAGCTCTAGCCCCAAGGATTACAATGAGCAGTTCTTC; CDR3 protein: CASSSSPKDYNEQFF
V gene: TRBV15; clone size: many; J gene: TRBJ1-6; D gene: TRBD1; CDR3 DNA: TGTGCCACCAGCAGAGATTGGGGGACAGCCCTCTCACCCCTCCACTTT; CDR3 protein: CATSRDWGTALSPLHF
V gene: TRBV7-9; clone size: many; J gene: TRBJ2-1; D gene: TRBD2; CDR3 DNA: TGTGCCAGCAGCCCAGTTGGGGGGGAATATGAGCAGTTCTTC; CDR3 protein: CASSPVGGEYEQFF
V gene: TRBV5-6; clone size: many; J gene: TRBJ2-5; D gene: .; CDR3 DNA: TGTGCCAGCAGTCGTACCGAAGGGGCGGGAGAGACCCAGTACTTC; CDR3 protein: CASSRTEGAGETQYF
V gene: TRBV5-1; clone size: many; J gene: TRBJ2-7; D gene: TRBD1; CDR3 DNA: TGCGCCAGCAGATGGGCGCCGGGACAGTACTACGAGCAGTACTTC; CDR3 protein: CASRWAPGQYYEQYF
V gene: TRBV2; clone size: many; J gene: TRBJ2-7; D gene: TRBD1; CDR3 DNA: TGTGCCAGCAGATACACAGGGGGCGTCCGCGAGCAGTACTTC; CDR3 protein: CASRYTGGVREQYF
V gene: TRBV10-3; clone size: .; J gene: TRBJ2-1; D gene: .; CDR3 DNA: TGTGCCATCAGTGAGTACCAGGGTTCCTCCTACAATGAGCAGTTCTTC; CDR3 protein: CAISEYQGSSYNEQFF
V gene: TRBV11-2; clone size: many; J gene: TRBJ2-2; D gene: TRBD1; CDR3 DNA: TGTGCCAGCAGCTTCGCACGCAGGGGGTCCGGGGAGCTGTTTTTT; CDR3 protein: CASSFARRGSGELFF
V gene: TRBV3-1; clone size: many; J gene: TRBJ2-1; D gene: TRBD2; CDR3 DNA: TGTGCCAGCAGCCAACAGGGGACTAGCGGCAACAATGAGCAGTTCTTC; CDR3 protein: CASSQQGTSGNNEQFF
V gene: TRBV4-2; clone size: many; J gene: TRBJ2-2; D gene: .; CDR3 DNA: TGTGCCAGCAGCCAAGGGGGAACGAACACCGGGGAGCTGTTTTTT; CDR3 protein: CASSQGGTNTGELFF
V gene: TRBV6-1; clone size: .; J gene: TRBJ2-4; D gene: .; CDR3 DNA: TGTGCCAGCAGTTTGTCCGATTTAGCCAAAAACATTCAGTACTTC; CDR3 protein: CASSLSDLAKNIQYF
V gene: TRBV3-1; clone size: many; J gene: TRBJ1-2; D gene: TRBD1; CDR3 DNA: TGTGCCAGCAGACTATCAGACAGGGGACACTATGGCTACACCTTC; CDR3 protein: CASRLSDRGHYGYTF
V gene: TRBV30; clone size: few; J gene: TRBJ1-3; D gene: TRBD1; CDR3 DNA: TGTGCCTGGAGTACCCGGGACAGGTCTATCTCTGGAAACACCATATATTTT; CDR3 protein: CAWSTRDRSISGNTIYF
V gene: TRBV19; clone size: .; J gene: TRBJ2-5; D gene: .; CDR3 DNA: TGTGCCAGTAGTAGCAGGCAGAGGGGAGAGACCCAGTACTTC; CDR3 protein: CASSSRQRGETQYF
V gene: TRBV4-1; clone size: few; J gene: TRBJ2-5; D gene: TRBD2; CDR3 DNA: TGCGCCAGCAGCCCCCGGAGGGCTAGCGGGAGGGAGGGAGAAGAGACCCAGTACTTC; CDR3 protein: CASSPRRASGREGEETQYF
V gene: TRBV28; clone size: many; J gene: TRBJ1-3; D gene: .; CDR3 DNA: TGTGCCAGCAGTCTGGCGGGGGTCGGAAACACCATATATTTT; CDR3 protein: CASSLAGVGNTIYF
V gene: TRBV28; clone size: many; J gene: TRBJ2-5; D gene: .; CDR3 DNA: TGTGCCAGCAGCCCGGGACTCGTCGGGGCCCAGTACTTC; CDR3 protein: CASSPGLVGAQYF
V gene: TRBV20-1; clone size: many; J gene: TRBJ2-3; D gene: TRBD1; CDR3 DNA: TGCAGTGCCCAGACAGGGGGACCAGATACGCAGTATTTT; CDR3 protein: CSAQTGGPDTQYF